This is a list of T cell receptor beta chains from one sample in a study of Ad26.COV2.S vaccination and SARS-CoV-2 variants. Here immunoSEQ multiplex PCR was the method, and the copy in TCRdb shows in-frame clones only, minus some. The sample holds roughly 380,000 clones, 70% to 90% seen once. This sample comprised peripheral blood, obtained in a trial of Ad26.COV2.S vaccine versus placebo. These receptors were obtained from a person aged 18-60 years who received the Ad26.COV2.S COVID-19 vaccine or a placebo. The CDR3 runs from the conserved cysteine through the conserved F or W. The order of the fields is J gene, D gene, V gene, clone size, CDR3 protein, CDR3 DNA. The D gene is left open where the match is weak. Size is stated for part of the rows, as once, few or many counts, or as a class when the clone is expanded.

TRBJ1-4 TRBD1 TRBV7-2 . CASSGGQLEKLFF TGTGCCAGCAGCGGGGGACAGTTGGAAAAACTGTTTTTT
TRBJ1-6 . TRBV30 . CAWTAGAKDSPLHF TGTGCCTGGACTGCCGGGGCGAAGGATTCACCCCTCCACTTT
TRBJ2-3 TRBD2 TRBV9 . CASNEEGGRSTDTQYF TGTGCCAGCAACGAGGAGGGCGGGAGATCAACAGATACGCAGTATTTT
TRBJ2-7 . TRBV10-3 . CAISESMGNSYEQYF TGTGCCATCAGTGAGTCAATGGGTAACTCCTACGAGCAGTACTTC
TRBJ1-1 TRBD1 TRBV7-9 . CASSDTGGRKNTEAFF TGTGCCAGCAGCGATACAGGGGGCCGGAAGAACACTGAAGCTTTCTTT
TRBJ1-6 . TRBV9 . CASSVSGGSGEPLHF TGTGCCAGCAGCGTATCCGGCGGGAGCGGGGAACCCCTCCACTTT
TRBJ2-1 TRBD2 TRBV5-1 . CASSPIAGAYNEQFF TGCGCCAGCAGCCCGATAGCGGGTGCCTACAATGAGCAGTTCTTC
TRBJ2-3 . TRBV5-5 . CASSLVWRDIHTDTQYF TGTGCCAGCAGCTTGGTTTGGCGGGACATACACACAGATACGCAGTATTTT
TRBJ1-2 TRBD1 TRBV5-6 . CASSAMGQGARNYGYTF TGTGCCAGCAGCGCAATGGGACAGGGGGCGCGGAACTATGGCTACACCTTC
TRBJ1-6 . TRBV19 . CATQGGNLNNSPLHF TGTGCCACCCAGGGCGGAAACCTAAATAATTCACCCCTCCACTTT
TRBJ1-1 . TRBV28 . CASSFGHNTEAFF TGTGCCAGCAGTTTCGGCCATAACACTGAAGCTTTCTTT
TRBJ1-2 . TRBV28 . CASSGTPNYGYTF TGTGCCAGCAGCGGGACACCTAACTATGGCTACACCTTC
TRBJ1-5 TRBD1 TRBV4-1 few CASSPGGHQGQPQHF TGCGCCAGCAGCCCAGGGGGGCACCAGGGTCAGCCCCAGCATTTT
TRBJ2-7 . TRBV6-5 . CASSKPQTYEQYF TGTGCCAGCAGCAAACCCCAAACCTACGAGCAGTACTTC
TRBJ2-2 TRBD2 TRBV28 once CASSLRASGAGNTGELFF TGTGCCAGCAGTTTGAGGGCTAGCGGGGCGGGGAACACCGGGGAGCTGTTTTTT
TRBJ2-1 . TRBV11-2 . CASSFRVSLNEQFF TGTGCCAGCAGCTTCCGTGTTAGCCTCAATGAGCAGTTCTTC
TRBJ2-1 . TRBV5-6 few CASSAQPQGLFSNEQFF TGTGCCAGCAGCGCCCAACCACAGGGTCTGTTTTCCAATGAGCAGTTCTTC